These 17 T cell receptor beta chains share one sample of origin, sequenced in a study of OX40 agonist ivuxolimab in advanced cancers. Libraries were prepared by immunoSEQ multiplex PCR; TCRdb keeps only in-frame clonotypes and omits some of them. The sample records around 34,000 clones, around four fifths being singletons. The sample consisted of CD4+ or CD8+ T cells sorted from blood, taken in a trial of the OX40 agonist ivuxolimab. The receptors derive from an adult with an advanced solid tumor such as melanoma, head and neck, liver or kidney cancer.

In this sample, this clone turned up once. This chain connects TRBV19 to TRBJ1-2, with 10 bases matching TRBD1. CDR3 length equals 13 residues. Germline loops: CDR1 LNHDA, CDR2 SQIVND (reference sequence). V lost 5 bases, J lost 6 bases, and 3 bases stayed unmatched. DNA for the CDR3: TGTGCCAGTAGTCTCGGGACAGGGGATGGCTACACCTTC. This sequence encodes CASSLGTGDGYTF.

This chain connects TRBV6-5 to TRBJ2-1, with D unclear. Germline V gene sequence: CDR1 MNHEY, CDR2 SVGAGI. Trimming stripped 5 bases from V and 0 bases from J, with 11 bases between. CDR3 length: 15 amino acids. The CDR3 loop reads CASSPTLSSYNEQFF. CDR3 coding DNA: TGTGCCAGCAGTCCTACCCTGAGCTCCTACAATGAGCAGTTCTTC.

The rearrangement uses TRBV7-9 and TRBJ2-7; 15 positions agree with TRBD2. The germline gives CDR1 SEHNR, CDR2 FQNEAQ (reference sequence). CDR3 length: 15 amino acids. V lost 5 bases and J lost 2; bases outside the gene matches: 1. CDR3 nucleotide sequence: TGTGCCAGCAGCCGGACTAGCGGGGGGGCCTACGAGCAGTACTTC. Its translation: CASSRTSGGAYEQYF.

This chain uses TRBV9 with TRBJ2-1; D is possibly TRBD1 (5 bases). Germline values: CDR1 SGDLS, CDR2 YYNGEE. The V and J ends lost 3 bases and 0 bases respectively, with 10 bases between them. The CDR3 runs to 15 residues. The CDR3 protein is CASSGGDPSYNEQFF. CDR3 DNA sequence: TGTGCCAGCAGCGGGGGCGACCCCTCCTACAATGAGCAGTTCTTC.

This sequence joins TRBV4-3 and TRBJ1-2; TRBD1 aligns across 7 bases. The CDR3 sequence is 14 residues long. V shed 0 bases, J shed 3 bases, and the junction held 1 base outside the gene matches. CDR1 and CDR2 from the germline V gene are LGHNA and YSLEER. CDR3: CASSQDRGDYGYTF. The CDR3 DNA is TGCGCCAGCAGCCAAGACAGGGGGGACTATGGCTACACCTTC.

The V and J genes are TRBV27 and TRBJ1-1, with a possible D match to TRBD1 (5 bases). Germline V gene data show CDR1 as MNHEY and CDR2 as SMNVEV (reference sequence). V shed 3 bases and J shed 1 base, with 9 bases lying between them. The CDR3 runs 14 residues. The CDR3 sequence: CASSFGGKNTEAFF. CDR3 in DNA: TGTGCCAGCAGTTTCGGGGGGAAGAACACTGAAGCTTTCTTT.

CDR3 bases: TGTGCCAGCAGTTACCAGGGGGGGAAATATGGCTACACCTTC. Translation: CASSYQGGKYGYTF. V and J are TRBV6-9 and TRBJ1-2, with 7 bases identical to TRBD1. Unmatched junction bases numbered 6, after V lost 3 bases and J lost 5 bases. The CDR3 is 14 residues long. Germline CDR1 reads MNHGY; CDR2 reads SVAAGI.

This chain links TRBV7-3 with TRBJ2-6; D uncertain. V lost 5 bases and J 2 bases, leaving 7 bases between the germline ends. Germline V gene data show CDR1 as SGHTA and CDR2 as FQGTGA. The CDR3 extends over 14 amino acids. CDR3 coding DNA: TGTGCCAGCAGCGGGGTAACTGGGGCCAACGTCCTGACTTTC. Translated: CASSGVTGANVLTF.

This clone appeared once. The chain uses TRBV10-2 and TRBJ2-2; perhaps TRBD1 as D (6 bases). From germline, CDR1 is WSHSY and CDR2 SAAADI. The CDR3 has 17 amino acids. Trimming cost V 2 bases and J 0 bases, with 13 bases left between them. This CDR3 is CASSEGQIGANTGELFF. CDR3 sequence (DNA): TGCGCCAGCAGTGAGGGACAGATAGGAGCGAACACCGGGGAGCTGTTTTTT.

In this sample, this clone turned up once. The chain employs TRBV27 and TRBJ2-3; D not certain. CDR3 length: 13 residues. Trimming pared 3 bases from V and 0 bases from J, leaving 4 bases between. The germline V gene encodes CDR1 MNHEY and CDR2 SMNVEV (reference sequence). In DNA form, the CDR3 reads TGTGCCAGCAGTTTGATTAGCACAGATACGCAGTATTTT. Protein product: CASSLISTDTQYF.

The V call is TRBV10-3, the J call TRBJ2-5; TRBD1 matches at 8 bases. Per the germline V gene, CDR1 is ENHRY and CDR2 is SYGVKD. The CDR3 is 17 residues long. The trim removed 2 bases at V and 3 bases at J, leaving 11 bases unmatched. Written as DNA, the CDR3 is TGTGCCATCAGTGAGCAAGGTCCGGGACAGGCCAAAGAGACCCAGTACTTC. This sequence encodes CAISEQGPGQAKETQYF.

This chain connects TRBV4-1 to TRBJ2-3; 9 nucleotides match TRBD2. Germline trimming cut 0 bases from V and 4 bases from J; bases unmatched to any gene: 5. Germline-derived CDR1 and CDR2 are MGHRA and YSYEKL. The CDR3 covers 16 residues. CDR3 DNA sequence: TGCGCCAGCAGCCAAGATTTCGCGGGAGGGCCAGATACGCAGTATTTT. Residues: CASSQDFAGGPDTQYF.

CDR3 DNA: TGCACCAGCAGCCAAGGTAGGGCGGGGGTCTCCTACGAGCAGTACTTC. It specifies CTSSQGRAGVSYEQYF. The chain uses TRBV1 and TRBJ2-7; the table's D call, TRBD2, has no DNA check behind it. TRBV1 constitutes a pseudogene. The CDR3 has 16 residues.

The genes are TRBV6-1 and TRBJ2-5; no clear D. V was shortened by 8 bases and J by 5 bases, with 6 bases between the two germline ends. The CDR3 extends over 10 amino acids. CDR1 is MNHNS and CDR2 is SASEGT in the germline V gene. Here the CDR3 DNA reads TGTGCCAGCGGGATGGAGACCCAGTACTTC. Its translation: CASGMETQYF.

This clone occurred a few times. The V and J genes are TRBV2 and TRBJ1-5; TRBD1 agrees at 10 bases. Germline CDR1 SNHLY, CDR2 FYNNEI. The V segment lost 7 bases and the J segment 8 bases; nucleotides outside the gene matches: 14. This CDR3 spans 16 amino acids. CDR3 coding DNA: TGTGCCAGCACTCTTCTCCGGGACAGGGGAAGTAAGCCCCAGCATTTT. It encodes CASTLLRDRGSKPQHF.

This chain connects TRBV7-9 to TRBJ1-1; D unresolved. The germline CDR1 and CDR2 sequences are SEHNR and FQNEAQ (reference sequence). V lost 5 bases and J 3 bases, leaving 7 bases between the germline ends. The CDR3 totals 12 residues. The CDR3 DNA reads as TGTGCCAGCAGCGCCCAATACACTGAAGCTTTCTTT. Translating it yields CASSAQYTEAFF.

V is TRBV7-9 and J is TRBJ1-2; 9 positions match TRBD1. The CDR3 covers 16 residues. Germline CDR1 is SEHNR and CDR2 is FQNEAQ (reference sequence). V shed 4 bases and J 3 bases; nucleotides not matched to a gene: 9. Written as DNA, the CDR3 is TGTGCCAGCAGCTCGCAGCGACAGGGGGTGTACTATGGCTACACCTTC. Translation gives CASSSQRQGVYYGYTF.